This T cell receptor (beta chain) was retrieved from a study of identifying expanded T cells in peripheral blood. Assay used: immunoSEQ multiplex PCR; TCRdb lists only in-frame clones, some missing. The sample lists 100,000 to 150,000 clones, around nine tenths occurring once. The germline CDR1 and CDR2 sequences are SGHAT and FQNNGV. This CDR3 has 15 amino acids. V was pared by 2 bases and J by 2 bases, with 10 bases between. This chain connects TRBV11-2 to TRBJ2-1, with D possibly matching TRBD2 (5 bases). The sequenced material came from blood. The source of this sequence is a person aged 18 to 70 in good health. CDR3 bases: TGTGCCAGCAGCTTATTCCCCGGGACCTACAATGAGCAGTTCTTC. Amino acids: CASSLFPGTYNEQFF.